This TCR beta chain derives from a study of blood T cells in healthy people across ages. Findings of the study overall: Older individuals had lower TCR beta diversity per million T cells (the decline was roughly linear).

Germline assignment: CDR1 SGHTA and CDR2 FQGNSA. V trimming: 0 bases; J trimming: 2 bases; junction bases outside the gene matches: 11. There are 19 residues in the CDR3. For the second PCR, which ran for roughly 7 to 11 cycles, a sample-barcoded 5' primer and a J-beta primer mix were used. TCRdb re-derived calls from the 5' RACE reads in MiXCR, one entry per CDR3 protein. This sample has about 640,000 distinct CDR3 sequences, with roughly 30% found just once. This clonotype was seen at least ten times. Antigen: not known. The chain combines TRBV7-2 with TRBJ2-5; 11 bases fit TRBD2. The sequenced sample was blood. The source is a woman of 80 years or more in good health. DNA for the CDR3: TGTGCCAGCAGCTTAGCGCTGGGGCTAGCGGGAGGAGTTCAAGAGACCCAGTACTTC. It specifies CASSLALGLAGGVQETQYF.